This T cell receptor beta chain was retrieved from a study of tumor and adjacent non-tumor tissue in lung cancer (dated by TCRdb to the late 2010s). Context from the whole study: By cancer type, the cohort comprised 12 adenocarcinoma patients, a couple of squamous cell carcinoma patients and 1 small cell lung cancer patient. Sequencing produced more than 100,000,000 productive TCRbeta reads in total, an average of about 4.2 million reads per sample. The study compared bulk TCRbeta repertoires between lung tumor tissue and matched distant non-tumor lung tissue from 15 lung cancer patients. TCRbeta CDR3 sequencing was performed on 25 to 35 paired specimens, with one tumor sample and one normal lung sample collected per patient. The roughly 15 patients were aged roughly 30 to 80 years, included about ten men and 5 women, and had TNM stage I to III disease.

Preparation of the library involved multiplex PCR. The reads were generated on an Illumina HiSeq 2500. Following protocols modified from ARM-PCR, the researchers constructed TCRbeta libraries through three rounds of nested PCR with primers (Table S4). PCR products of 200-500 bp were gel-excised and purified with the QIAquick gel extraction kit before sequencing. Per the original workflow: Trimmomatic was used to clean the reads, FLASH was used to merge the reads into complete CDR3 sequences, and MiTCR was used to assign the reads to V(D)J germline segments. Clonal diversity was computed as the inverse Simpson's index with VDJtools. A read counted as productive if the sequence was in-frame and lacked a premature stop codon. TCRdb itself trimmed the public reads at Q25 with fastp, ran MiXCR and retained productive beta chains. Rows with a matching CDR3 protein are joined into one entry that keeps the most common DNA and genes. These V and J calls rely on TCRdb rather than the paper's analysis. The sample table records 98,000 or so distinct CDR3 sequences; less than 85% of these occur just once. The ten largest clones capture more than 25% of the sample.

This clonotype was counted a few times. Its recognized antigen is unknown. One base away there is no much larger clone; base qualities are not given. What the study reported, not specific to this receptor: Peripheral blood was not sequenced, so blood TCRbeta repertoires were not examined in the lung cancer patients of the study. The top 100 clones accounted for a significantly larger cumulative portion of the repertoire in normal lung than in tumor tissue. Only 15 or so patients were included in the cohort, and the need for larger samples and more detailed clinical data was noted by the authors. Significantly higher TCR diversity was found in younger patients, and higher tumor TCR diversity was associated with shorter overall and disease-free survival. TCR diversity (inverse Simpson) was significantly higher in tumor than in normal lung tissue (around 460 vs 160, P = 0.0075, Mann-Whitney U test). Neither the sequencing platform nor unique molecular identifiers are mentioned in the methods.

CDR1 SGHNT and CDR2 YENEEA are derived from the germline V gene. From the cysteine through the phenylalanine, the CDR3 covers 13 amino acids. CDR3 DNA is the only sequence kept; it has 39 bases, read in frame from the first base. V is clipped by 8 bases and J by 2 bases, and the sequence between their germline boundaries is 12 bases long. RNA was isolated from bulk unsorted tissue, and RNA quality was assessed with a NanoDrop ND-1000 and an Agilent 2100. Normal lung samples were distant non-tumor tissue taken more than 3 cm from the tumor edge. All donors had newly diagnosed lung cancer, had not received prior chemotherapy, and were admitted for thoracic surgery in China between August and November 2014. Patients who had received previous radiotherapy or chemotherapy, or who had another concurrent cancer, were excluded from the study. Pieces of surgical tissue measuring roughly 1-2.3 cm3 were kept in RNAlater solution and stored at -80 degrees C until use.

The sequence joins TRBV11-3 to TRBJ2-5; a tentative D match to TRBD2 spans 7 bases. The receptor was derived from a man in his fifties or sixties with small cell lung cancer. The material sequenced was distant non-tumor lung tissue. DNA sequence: TGTGCCAGCGGGGGGGGGCCACAAGAGACCCAGTACTTC. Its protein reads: CASGGGPQETQYF.